The 29 T cell receptor beta chains presented below share a single source sample, sequenced in a study of blood T cell repertoires in COVID-19. TCRdb's copy holds only in-frame clones and misses some; the assay was immunoSEQ multiplex PCR. The data show about 100,000 clones, roughly nine tenths seen once. Sequencing used peripheral blood. The receptors were gathered from a man aged 45 to 65 with acute or convalescent COVID-19.

V usage is TRBV12-3 or TRBV12-4 and J usage is TRBJ2-7, with a weak D call TRBD1 (5 bases). Trimming left V 7 bases short and J 0 bases short, with 10 bases between. This CDR3 is built from 13 residues. In nucleotides, the CDR3 is TGTGCCAGCACTTTGACAGCCTCCTACGAGCAGTACTTC. It codes for CASTLTASYEQYF.

The V call is TRBV7-9, the J call TRBJ1-1; no clear D. CDR3 size: 13 residues. Per the germline V gene, CDR1 is SEHNR and CDR2 is FQNEAQ (reference sequence). Deletions cut 5 bases from V and 0 bases from J, with 7 bases between. CDR3 protein: CASSPELNTEAFF. In DNA form, the CDR3 reads TGTGCCAGCAGCCCCGAGCTGAACACTGAAGCTTTCTTT. Full variable domain (remainder filled in from reference TRBV7-9 and TRBJ1-1): DTGVSQNPRHKITKRGQNVTFRCDPISEHNRLYWYRQTLGQGPEFLTYFQNEAQLEKSRLLSDRFSAERPKGSFSTLEIQRTEQGDSAMYLCASSPELNTEAFFGQGTRLTVV.

The chain has TRBV7-9 and TRBJ1-6; 9 bases map to TRBD1. CDR3 length: 16 residues. V was clipped by 2 bases and J by 6 bases; unmatched bases: 5. Germline V CDR1 and CDR2: SEHNR, FQNEAQ (reference sequence). This CDR3 reads CASSLKGTGPNSPLHF. The CDR3 DNA reads TGTGCCAGCAGCTTAAAAGGGACAGGGCCTAATTCACCCCTCCACTTT. Using reference TRBV7-9 and TRBJ1-6 for the parts outside the CDR3, the full variable domain is DTGVSQNPRHKITKRGQNVTFRCDPISEHNRLYWYRQTLGQGPEFLTYFQNEAQLEKSRLLSDRFSAERPKGSFSTLEIQRTEQGDSAMYLCASSLKGTGPNSPLHFGNGTRLTVT.

The chain uses TRBV7-3 and TRBJ2-1, with 9 bases that match TRBD2. This CDR3 region has 14 residues. The J segment lost 10 bases and the V segment lost 1 base, leaving 5 bases of the junction unmatched. CDR1 SGHTA and CDR2 FQGTGA come from the germline V gene. The CDR3: CASSLSGGAEEQFF. Written as DNA, the CDR3 is TGTGCCAGCAGCTTAAGCGGGGGGGCTGAGGAGCAGTTCTTC.

The chain has TRBV15 and TRBJ2-6; D call uncertain. V was trimmed by 1 base and J by 0 bases, leaving 4 bases between them. Germline CDR1 LNHNV, CDR2 YYDKDF (reference sequence). CDR3 length equals 15 residues. DNA of the CDR3: TGTGCCACCAGCAGAGTGCGCTCTGGGGCCAACGTCCTGACTTTC. Encoded protein: CATSRVRSGANVLTF.

J is TRBJ1-2 and V is TRBV9; weak D call: TRBD1 (6 bases). The V and J ends lost 4 bases and 8 bases respectively, with 15 bases between them. There are 13 residues in the CDR3. Germline assignment: CDR1 SGDLS and CDR2 YYNGEE. In DNA, the CDR3 is TGTGCCAGCAGCCCGAGCCCCAGGGGCGGCTACACCTTC. This encodes CASSPSPRGGYTF.

CDR3 nucleotide sequence: TGTGCCAGCAGCGAGGGACAGTCCCTCTCTGGAAACACCATATATTTT. It specifies CASSEGQSLSGNTIYF. The chain has TRBV9 and TRBJ1-3, with 7 positions matching TRBD1. Germline V lookup: CDR1 SGDLS, CDR2 YYNGEE. V was pared by 3 bases and J by 0 bases, with 6 bases of the junction left unmatched. The CDR3 runs 16 residues.

The V gene is TRBV11-2, the J gene TRBJ1-4; tentative D call: TRBD1 (6 bases). V was clipped by 6 bases and J by 2 bases, with 13 bases between them. From germline, CDR1 is SGHAT and CDR2 FQNNGV. CDR3 length: 15 amino acids. CDR3 in DNA: TGTGCCAGCAGAAGGACAGTTCGGACTAATGAAAAACTGTTTTTT. Amino acid sequence: CASRRTVRTNEKLFF. The variable domain in full, with the rest retrieved from reference TRBV11-2 and TRBJ1-4, is EAGVAQSPRYKIIEKRQSVAFWCNPISGHATLYWYQQILGQGPKLLIQFQNNGVVDDSQLPKDRFSAERLKGVDSTLKIQPAKLEDSAVYLCASRRTVRTNEKLFFGSGTQLSVL.

Note on this clone: Other DNA sequences in this sample translate to the same CDR3. V gene TRBV25-1 combines with J gene TRBJ2-7; D perhaps matches TRBD1 (6 bases). V dropped 5 bases and J dropped 2 bases, with 7 bases sitting between them. The CDR3 has 12 amino acids. Germline assignment: CDR1 MGHDK and CDR2 SYGVNS. CDR3 region: CASSRTAYEQYF. CDR3 nucleotides: TGTGCCAGCAGTAGGACAGCCTACGAGCAGTACTTC.

The chain joins TRBV30 to TRBJ2-5; no reliable D call. Per germline, CDR1 GTSNPN and CDR2 SVGIG (reference sequence). This CDR3 spans 11 amino acids. V lost 5 bases to trimming and J lost 4 bases, with 8 bases between them. CDR3 sequence (DNA): TGTGCCTGGTCTACCTTAGAGACCCAGTACTTC. It specifies CAWSTLETQYF. Combining the CDR3 with reference TRBV30 and TRBJ2-5 gives the whole variable domain SQTIHQWPATLVQPVGSPLSLECTVEGTSNPNLYWYRQAAGRGLQLLFYSVGIGQISSEVPQNLSASRPQDRQFILSSKKLLLSDSGFYLCAWSTLETQYFGPGTRLLVL.

J is TRBJ2-1 and V is TRBV4-3, with TRBD1 identical over 7 bases. CDR3 length: 15 residues. With V trimmed by 1 base and J by 7 bases, 7 bases remained unmatched. Germline CDR1 and CDR2: LGHNA and YSLEER. The CDR3 spells CASSQGGGLINEQFF. In DNA, the CDR3 is TGCGCCAGCAGCCAAGGAGGGGGCCTTATAAATGAGCAGTTCTTC.

The chain employs TRBV5-4 and TRBJ1-3; possibly TRBD1 for D (5 bases). The CDR3 is 14 residues long. V lost 5 bases, J lost 3 bases, and 12 bases lay in between. Germline V gives CDR1 SGHNT, CDR2 YYREEE (reference sequence). CDR3 sequence reads: CASSSQGSGNTIYF. The CDR3 DNA reads TGTGCCAGCAGTTCTCAGGGAAGTGGAAACACCATATATTTT.

The chain links TRBV7-2 to TRBJ2-5; D possibly corresponds to TRBD2 (5 bases). V dropped 2 bases and J dropped 5 bases, with 9 bases sitting between them. The CDR3 sequence is 13 residues long. Germline assignment: CDR1 SGHTA and CDR2 FQGNSA. The CDR3: CASSLSWRETQYF. The DNA of the CDR3 is TGTGCCAGCAGCTTAAGTTGGAGGGAGACCCAGTACTTC.

The sample holds a few counts of this clone. CDR3 residues: CAISFQEGTSTEAFF. Here the CDR3 DNA reads TGTGCCATCAGTTTTCAAGAGGGGACAAGCACTGAAGCTTTCTTT. The genes are TRBV10-3 and TRBJ1-1; TRBD1 is a possible D gene (6 bases). V was clipped by 5 bases and J by 4 bases, with 17 bases between them. The CDR3 runs to 15 residues. Germline V lookup: CDR1 ENHRY, CDR2 SYGVKD.

The chain couples TRBV6-5 to TRBJ1-1; 8 bases line up with TRBD1. The CDR3 is 14 amino acids. The germline gives CDR1 MNHEY, CDR2 SVGAGI. J was trimmed by 4 bases and V by 2 bases; bases with no gene match: 3. The CDR3 loop is CASSYTGQGTEAFF. CDR3 DNA sequence: TGTGCCAGCAGTTACACTGGACAGGGCACTGAAGCTTTCTTT.

This clone was observed once. The rearrangement links TRBV16 to TRBJ1-2, with 7 bases identical to TRBD1. The CDR3 loop spans 13 amino acids. The J segment lost 4 bases and the V segment lost 4 bases, leaving 3 bases of the junction unmatched. Looked up from germline, CDR1 is KGHSY and CDR2 is FQNENV. CDR3 nucleotides: TGTGCCAGCAGCCGCGGACAGGTCTATGGCTACACCTTC. Translated: CASSRGQVYGYTF. The whole variable domain, filled in from reference TRBV16 and TRBJ1-2, reads GEEVAQTPKHLVRGEGQKAKLYCAPIKGHSYVFWYQQVLKNEFKFLISFQNENVFDETGMPKERFSAKCLPNSPCSLEIQATKLEDSAVYFCASSRGQVYGYTFGSGTRLTVV.

The chain employs TRBV5-4 and TRBJ2-7; 11 bases are shared with TRBD1. The germline V gene encodes CDR1 SGHNT and CDR2 YYREEE (reference sequence). After removal of 4 bases from V and 3 bases from J, the junction contained 6 bases not matched to a gene. The CDR3 covers 15 residues. CDR3 sequence (DNA): TGTGCCAGCAGCATATACGGGACAGGGGGCTACGAGCAGTACTTC. Translation gives CASSIYGTGGYEQYF.

This chain joins TRBV19 and TRBJ2-2, with D possibly being TRBD2 (5 bases). Germline V gene sequence: CDR1 LNHDA, CDR2 SQIVND (reference sequence). The CDR3 loop spans 17 amino acids. V lost 4 bases to trimming and J lost 0 bases, with 15 bases between them. As DNA, the CDR3 is TGTGCCAGTAGTACTTGGGAGACGGACGCGAACACCGGGGAGCTGTTTTTT. Protein product: CASSTWETDANTGELFF.

The chain joins TRBV6-2 or TRBV6-3 to TRBJ1-5; the D gene is possibly TRBD1 (6 bases). CDR1 is MNHEY, CDR2 SVGEGT, per germline. The CDR3 runs 15 residues. V was cut by 0 bases and J by 9 bases, with 15 bases left in between. CDR3 DNA sequence: TGTGCCAGCAGTTACTCGATACAGGGCCTCTCGCCCCAGCATTTT. Protein product: CASSYSIQGLSPQHF.

The rearrangement joins TRBV19 to TRBJ1-5, with D possibly matching TRBD1 (6 bases). V lost 4 bases and J lost 0, with 13 bases in between. Germline V CDR1 and CDR2: LNHDA, SQIVND (reference sequence). The CDR3 extends over 16 amino acids. The CDR3 sequence: CASSTLRQDSNQPQHF. In DNA form, the CDR3 reads TGTGCCAGTAGTACCCTCCGACAGGATAGCAATCAGCCCCAGCATTTT.

This chain uses TRBV11-2 with TRBJ2-4; TRBD1 agrees at 10 bases. From germline, CDR1 is SGHAT and CDR2 FQNNGV. The V segment lost 5 bases and the J segment 9 bases; nucleotides outside the gene matches: 16. This CDR3 spans 17 amino acids. The CDR3 spells CASSLTGQGSPIGIQYF. In DNA form, the CDR3 reads TGTGCCAGCAGCCTAACGGGACAGGGGTCCCCAATAGGCATTCAGTACTTC.

This chain joins TRBV3-1 (or the pseudogene TRBV3-2) and TRBJ1-4; 8 bases are shared with TRBD1. Germline CDR1 LGHDT, CDR2 YNNKEL (reference sequence). Losses at the gene ends were 4 bases for V and 7 bases for J; bases not matched to a gene: 11. This CDR3 has 16 amino acids. CDR3 loop: CASSLPLSQGGEKLFF. CDR3 in DNA: TGTGCCAGCAGCCTCCCACTCTCACAGGGGGGTGAAAAACTGTTTTTT.

The chain is built from TRBV6-2 or TRBV6-3 and TRBJ2-1; a weak D match, TRBD2 (6 bases). The CDR3 has 17 residues. The germline V and J ends were trimmed by 6 bases and 5 bases, with 23 bases remaining between them. CDR1 MNHEY and CDR2 SVGEGT come from the germline V gene. The CDR3 region is CASSPTSGTSTHNEQFF. The CDR3 region has the DNA TGTGCCAGCAGCCCTACATCCGGGACTTCTACTCACAATGAGCAGTTCTTC.

This sequence joins TRBV7-7 and TRBJ2-2, with 12 bases that match TRBD2. J gave up 6 bases and V 7 bases, and 3 bases lay outside the gene matches. The CDR3 covers 14 residues. Germline values: CDR1 SSHAT, CDR2 FNYEAQ (reference sequence). For the CDR3, the DNA is TGTGCCAGCAAGTCTAGCGGGGGGGCCGGGGAGCTGTTTTTT. Encoded protein: CASKSSGGAGELFF.

This clone came up once. The gene calls are TRBV19 and TRBJ2-1; 11 bases are shared with TRBD2. The length of the CDR3 is 17 residues. The J segment lost 7 bases and the V segment lost 0 bases, leaving 8 bases of the junction unmatched. In germline, CDR1 is LNHDA, CDR2 SQIVND (reference sequence). CDR3 sequence: CASSIDLTSGARNEQFF. DNA for the CDR3: TGTGCCAGTAGTATAGATCTGACTAGCGGGGCGAGAAATGAGCAGTTCTTC.

The rearrangement uses TRBV4-2 and TRBJ1-3; 10 nucleotides line up with TRBD1. The germline gives CDR1 LGHNA, CDR2 YNFKEQ. The CDR3 is 18 residues long. J was trimmed by 0 bases and V by 5 bases; bases with no gene match: 10. For the CDR3, the DNA is TGTGCCAGCAGCTCGTTCCATCGGGACAGGGGCTCTGGAAACACCATATATTTT. Translating gives CASSSFHRDRGSGNTIYF.

The chain carries TRBV6-5 and TRBJ1-5; 10 nucleotides align to TRBD1. This CDR3 has 14 residues. Germline CDR1 is MNHEY and CDR2 is SVGAGI. V lost 6 bases to trimming and J lost 5 bases; unmatched junction nucleotides: 4. The CDR3 sequence is CASSWTGGDQPQHF. The CDR3 DNA sequence: TGTGCCAGCAGCTGGACAGGGGGAGATCAGCCCCAGCATTTT.

This rearrangement joins TRBV9 to TRBJ2-5, with D tentatively TRBD2 (6 bases). The germline V gene has CDR1 SGDLS and CDR2 YYNGEE. The V and J ends lost 1 base and 4 bases respectively, with 11 bases between them. The CDR3 is 14 amino acids. Here the CDR3 reads CASSVSQGGETQYF. CDR3 sequence (DNA): TGTGCCAGCAGCGTAAGCCAGGGAGGAGAGACCCAGTACTTC.

The chain recombines TRBV11-3 with TRBJ2-2, with D uncertain. V lost 1 base and J lost 7, with 7 bases in between. Germline CDR1 and CDR2: SGHNT and YENEEA. The CDR3 runs to 13 residues. The CDR3 DNA follows: TGTGCCAGCAGCTTAGGACTTCGCGGGGAGCTGTTTTTT. As protein: CASSLGLRGELFF. The full variable domain, rest sourced from reference TRBV11-3 and TRBJ2-2, is EAGVVQSPRYKIIEKKQPVAFWCNPISGHNTLYWYLQNLGQGPELLIRYENEEAVDDSQLPKDRFSAERLKGVDSTLKIQPAELGDSAVYLCASSLGLRGELFFGEGSRLTVL.